A selection of T cell receptor beta chains follows, all from one sample in a study of monozygotic twins with inflammatory bowel disease. TCRdb reanalyzed the 5' RACE reads, giving one entry per CDR3 protein sequence and no DNA. In all, the sample yields more than 350,000 distinct CDR3 sequences. The sample consisted of blood. Receptors originate from a human donor with ulcerative colitis or Crohn's disease, or a healthy co-twin of an affected twin (not recorded which). Each CDR3 is given with its conserved first and last residue.

j_gene: TRBJ1-1; v_gene: TRBV27; CDR3aa: CASRPGQGATEAFF
j_gene: TRBJ1-5; v_gene: TRBV6-5; CDR3aa: CASSYSLQSNQPQHF
j_gene: TRBJ2-4; v_gene: TRBV3-1; CDR3aa: CASSRGGSAKNIQYF
j_gene: TRBJ2-7; v_gene: TRBV4-1; CDR3aa: CASSQEGFLGNHEQYF
j_gene: TRBJ2-3; v_gene: TRBV19; CDR3aa: CASSTPMGTSTDTQYF
j_gene: TRBJ2-1; v_gene: TRBV3-1; CDR3aa: CASSQAWGGSGRTNEQFF
j_gene: TRBJ1-1; v_gene: TRBV12-3/TRBV12-4; CDR3aa: CASSRRGPEAFF
j_gene: TRBJ1-1; v_gene: TRBV25-1; CDR3aa: CASSDPRGNTEAFF
j_gene: TRBJ1-1; v_gene: TRBV6-4; CDR3aa: CASSDSAGDTEAFF
j_gene: TRBJ2-2; v_gene: TRBV7-9; CDR3aa: CASSLLLDRDTGELFF
j_gene: TRBJ2-7; v_gene: TRBV7-2; CDR3aa: CASSFGLADEQYF
j_gene: TRBJ1-1; v_gene: TRBV30; CDR3aa: CAWSVRAFGALF
j_gene: TRBJ1-3; v_gene: TRBV9; CDR3aa: CASSPRDTRSGNTIYF
j_gene: TRBJ2-3; v_gene: TRBV14; CDR3aa: CASSHRNTQLGDTQYF
j_gene: TRBJ2-1; v_gene: TRBV20-1; CDR3aa: CSAREGEVNEQFF
j_gene: TRBJ2-5; v_gene: TRBV7-2; CDR3aa: CASSSYRAWETQYF
j_gene: TRBJ2-1; v_gene: TRBV28; CDR3aa: CASSLLKAGVVNEQFF
j_gene: TRBJ1-1; v_gene: TRBV12-3/TRBV12-4; CDR3aa: CASNPGQGSEAFF
j_gene: TRBJ2-6; v_gene: TRBV10-3; CDR3aa: CAISPGQGAVALGANVLTF
j_gene: TRBJ2-5; v_gene: TRBV19; CDR3aa: CASSSTGQGRETQYF
j_gene: TRBJ2-6; v_gene: TRBV5-5; CDR3aa: CASSLADAGANVLTF
j_gene: TRBJ2-2; v_gene: TRBV7-3; CDR3aa: CASSNMNTGELFF
j_gene: TRBJ1-2; v_gene: TRBV20-1; CDR3aa: CSASTRTGGNYGYTF
j_gene: TRBJ1-2; v_gene: TRBV7-2; CDR3aa: CASSSDYQAGYTF
j_gene: TRBJ1-2; v_gene: TRBV6-1; CDR3aa: CASSVGGLGGGYTF
j_gene: TRBJ2-1; v_gene: TRBV2; CDR3aa: CASQRSGEQFF